Listed below are T cell receptor beta chains from one sample, sequenced in a study of blood T cell repertoires in COVID-19. Data came from immunoSEQ multiplex PCR; TCRdb stores just in-frame clones and leaves some out. Of approximately 390,000 clones listed, just under 90% are singletons. The sequencing sample was made of PBMCs or T cells enriched from blood (not recorded which). The receptors were sampled from a woman aged 45-65 years who had recovered from COVID-19. Both conserved end residues are part of each CDR3. The D gene is left open where the match is weak. Clone size, where shown, is once, few, many, or a class for clones that have expanded.

>-|TRBJ1-3|TRBV3-1/TRBV3-2|17|-
TGTGCCAGCAGCCATAGGGGGTCGGTTCGACGAGGAAACACCATATATTTT
CASSHRGSVRRGNTIYF
>-|TRBJ1-2|TRBV11-2|14|-
TGTGCCAGCAGCCCGGGGAGGGGGAACTATGGCTACACCTTC
CASSPGRGNYGYTF
>TRBD1|TRBJ1-1|TRBV19|13|-
TGTGCCACCTCGGACAGGGACTGGACTGAAGCTTTCTTT
CATSDRDWTEAFF
>-|TRBJ1-1|TRBV6-2/TRBV6-3|14|-
TGTGCCAGCAGTTTATTCCAGGCCAACACTGAAGCTTTCTTT
CASSLFQANTEAFF
>-|TRBJ2-5|TRBV29-1|12|-
TGCAGCGTTGAATATAGCCGGGAGACCCAGTACTTC
CSVEYSRETQYF
>-|TRBJ2-3|TRBV3-1/TRBV3-2|17|-
TGTGCCAGCAGCCAGGGCACCGGGCCCCCGGACGGGATTACGCAGTATTTT
CASSQGTGPPDGITQYF
>-|TRBJ2-7|TRBV3-1/TRBV3-2|14|-
TGTGCCAGCAGCCAAGATCCGCAGTCCTTCGAGCAGTACTTC
CASSQDPQSFEQYF
>TRBD1|TRBJ2-1|TRBV5-1|14|-
TGCGCCACCAAACCCGGGACAGGGTTAAATGAGCAGTTCTTC
CATKPGTGLNEQFF
>-|TRBJ1-4|TRBV4-2|14|-
TGTGCCAGCAGCCATCCGGGGACTAATGAAAAACTGTTTTTT
CASSHPGTNEKLFF
>-|TRBJ1-1|TRBV7-9|12|-
TGTGCCAGCAGCTTTGAGTTTGAGGAAGCTTTCTTT
CASSFEFEEAFF
>-|TRBJ1-2|TRBV7-8|13|-
TGTGCCAGCAGCTTCCGGGATCTGTATGGCTACACCTTC
CASSFRDLYGYTF
>-|TRBJ1-1|TRBV6-5|14|-
TGTGCCAGCAGTTACTCCGGAGGCGAGACGGAAGCTTTCTTT
CASSYSGGETEAFF
>-|TRBJ2-1|TRBV5-4|14|-
TGTGCCAGCAGCTTGGACAGAATATACAATGAGCAGTTCTTC
CASSLDRIYNEQFF
>-|TRBJ1-5|TRBV6-2/TRBV6-3|15|-
TGTGCCAGCAGTTACTTCCGGGGTGACAATCAGCCCCAGCATTTT
CASSYFRGDNQPQHF
>-|TRBJ2-1|TRBV7-9|14|-
TGTGCCAGCAGCTTACAGGGGCAGGGTAATGAGCAGTTCTTC
CASSLQGQGNEQFF
>-|TRBJ1-5|TRBV2|14|-
TGTGCCAGCAGTGTGCAGGGTCAGGGTCAGCCCCAGCATTTT
CASSVQGQGQPQHF
>TRBD1|TRBJ2-7|TRBV7-7|15|-
TGTGCTAGCAGCTTAAACGATAGGGGGCTCTACGAGCAGTACTTC
CASSLNDRGLYEQYF
>-|TRBJ1-2|TRBV7-9|17|-
TGTGCCAGCAGCTTAGCTCGGAAGACTCCTCGGGACTATGGCTACACCTTC
CASSLARKTPRDYGYTF
>-|TRBJ1-5|TRBV7-8|16|-
TGTGCCAGCAGCCCAAGATTCCAGGGGTTCAATCAGCCCCAGCATTTT
CASSPRFQGFNQPQHF
>TRBD1|TRBJ1-2|TRBV25-1|14|-
TGTGCCAGCAGTGAATTAGGACAGGGGGGTGGCTACACCTTC
CASSELGQGGGYTF
>TRBD2|TRBJ2-2|TRBV2|15|-
TGTGCCAGCAGTGTTACAAGCGGGGAAAGCGGGGAGCTGTTTTTT
CASSVTSGESGELFF
>TRBD1|TRBJ2-7|TRBV11-3|14|-
TGTGCCAGCAGCCCCCCGGACAGGGTTTGTGAGCAGTACTTC
CASSPPDRVCEQYF
>-|TRBJ1-3|TRBV7-2|14|few
TGTGCCAGCAGGCGTGGAGGGTCTGGAAACACCATATATTTT
CASRRGGSGNTIYF
>TRBD2|TRBJ2-2|TRBV10-3|17|-
TGTGCCACAACCCCGCGGGGGGCCGAAGGTGGCACCGGGGAGCTGTTTTTT
CATTPRGAEGGTGELFF
>TRBD2|TRBJ2-1|TRBV24-1|16|-
TGTGCCACCAGTGATCCGACTAGCGGGGGGCGGAATGAGCAGTTCTTC
CATSDPTSGGRNEQFF
>TRBD1|TRBJ1-6|TRBV11-1|15|once
TGTGCCAGCAGCTTGGGGACAGCGTTTAATTCACCCCTCCACTTT
CASSLGTAFNSPLHF
>-|TRBJ1-6|TRBV2|16|-
TGTGCCAGCAGTGAACAGGGTAGTTCTAGGAATTCACCCCTCCACTTT
CASSEQGSSRNSPLHF
>TRBD1|TRBJ1-1|TRBV19|14|-
TGTGCCAGTAGCTCGACAGGGAGGAACACTGAAGCTTTCTTT
CASSSTGRNTEAFF